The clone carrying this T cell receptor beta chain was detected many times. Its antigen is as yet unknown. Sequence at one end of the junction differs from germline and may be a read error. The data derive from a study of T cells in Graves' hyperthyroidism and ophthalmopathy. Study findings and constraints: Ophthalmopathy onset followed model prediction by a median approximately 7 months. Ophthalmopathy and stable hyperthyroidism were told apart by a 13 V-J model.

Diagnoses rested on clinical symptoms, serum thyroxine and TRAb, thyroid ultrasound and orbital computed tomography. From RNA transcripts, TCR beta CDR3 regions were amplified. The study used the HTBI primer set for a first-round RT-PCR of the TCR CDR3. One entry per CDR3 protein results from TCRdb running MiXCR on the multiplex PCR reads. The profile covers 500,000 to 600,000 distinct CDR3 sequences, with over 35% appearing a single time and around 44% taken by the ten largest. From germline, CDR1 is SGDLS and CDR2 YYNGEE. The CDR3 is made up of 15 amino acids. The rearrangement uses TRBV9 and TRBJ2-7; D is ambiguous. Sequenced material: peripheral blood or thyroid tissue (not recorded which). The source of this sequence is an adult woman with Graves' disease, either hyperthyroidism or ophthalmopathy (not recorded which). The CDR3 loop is CASSVTPPRKLSCQF. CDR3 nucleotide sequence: TGTGCCAGCAGCGTAACCCCTCCCAGGAAACTCAGCTGTCAGTTC. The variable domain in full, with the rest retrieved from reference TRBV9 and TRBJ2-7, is DSGVTQTPKHLITATGQRVTLRCSPRSGDLSVYWYQQSLDQGLQFLIQYYNGEERAKGNILERFSAQQFPDLHSELNLSSLELGDSALYFCASSVTPPRKLSCQFGPGTRLTVT.